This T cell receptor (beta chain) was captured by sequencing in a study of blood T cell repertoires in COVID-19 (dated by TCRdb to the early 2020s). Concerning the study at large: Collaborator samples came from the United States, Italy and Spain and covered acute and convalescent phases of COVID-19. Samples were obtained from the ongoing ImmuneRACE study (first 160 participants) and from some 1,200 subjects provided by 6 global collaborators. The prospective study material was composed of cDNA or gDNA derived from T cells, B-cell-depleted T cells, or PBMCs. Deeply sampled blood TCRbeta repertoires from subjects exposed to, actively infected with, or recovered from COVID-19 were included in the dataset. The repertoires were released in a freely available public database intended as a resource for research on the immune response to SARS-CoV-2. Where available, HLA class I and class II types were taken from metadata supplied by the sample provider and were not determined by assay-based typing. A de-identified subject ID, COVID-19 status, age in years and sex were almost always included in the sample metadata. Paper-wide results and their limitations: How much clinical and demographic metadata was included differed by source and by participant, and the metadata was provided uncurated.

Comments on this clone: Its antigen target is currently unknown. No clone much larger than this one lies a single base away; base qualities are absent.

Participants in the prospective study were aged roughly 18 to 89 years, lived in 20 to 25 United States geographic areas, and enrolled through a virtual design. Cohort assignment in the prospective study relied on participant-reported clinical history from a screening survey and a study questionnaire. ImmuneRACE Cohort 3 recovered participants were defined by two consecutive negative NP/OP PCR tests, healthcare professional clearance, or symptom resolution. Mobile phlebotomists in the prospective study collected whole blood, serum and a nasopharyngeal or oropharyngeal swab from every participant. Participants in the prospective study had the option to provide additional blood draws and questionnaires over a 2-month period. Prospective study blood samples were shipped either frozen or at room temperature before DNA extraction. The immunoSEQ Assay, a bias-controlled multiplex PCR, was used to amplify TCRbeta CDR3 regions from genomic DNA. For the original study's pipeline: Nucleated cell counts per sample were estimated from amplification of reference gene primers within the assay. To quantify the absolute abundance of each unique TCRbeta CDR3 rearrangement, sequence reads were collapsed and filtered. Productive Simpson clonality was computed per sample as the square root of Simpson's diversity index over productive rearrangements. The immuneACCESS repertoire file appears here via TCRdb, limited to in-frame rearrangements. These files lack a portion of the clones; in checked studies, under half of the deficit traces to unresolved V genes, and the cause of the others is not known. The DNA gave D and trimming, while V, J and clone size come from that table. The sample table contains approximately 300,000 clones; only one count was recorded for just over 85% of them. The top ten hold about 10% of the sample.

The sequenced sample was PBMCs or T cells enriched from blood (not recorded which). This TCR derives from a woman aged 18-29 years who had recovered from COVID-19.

The CDR3 sequence is CASSPPRIAGLHNEQFF. The DNA is as follows: TGTGCCAGCAGTCCCCCTCGGATAGCGGGATTGCACAATGAGCAGTTCTTC. The V and J genes are TRBV6-2 or TRBV6-3 and TRBJ2-1, and 8 junctional nucleotides match TRBD2. The CDR3 goes from the cysteine to the phenylalanine over 17 residues. The retained sequence is limited to the CDR3, 51 bases, with the frame set at the first base. In the germline V gene, CDR1 corresponds to MNHEY and CDR2 to SVGEGT. V lost 5 bases and J lost 5 bases, and the count of bases not matched to a germline gene is 14.